This TCR beta chain was profiled in a study of blood T cell repertoires in COVID-19 (dated by TCRdb to between 2020 and 2021). Context from the whole study: The collaborator samples originated in the United States, Italy and Spain and spanned the acute and convalescent phases of COVID-19. Where available, HLA class I and class II types were taken from metadata supplied by the sample provider and were not determined by assay-based typing. Samples were obtained from the ongoing ImmuneRACE study (first 160 participants) and from over a thousand subjects provided by 6 global collaborators. Nearly every sample came with metadata listing a de-identified subject ID, COVID-19 status, age in years and sex. The prospective study material was composed of cDNA or gDNA derived from T cells, B-cell-depleted T cells, or PBMCs. Deeply sampled blood TCRbeta repertoires from subjects exposed to, actively infected with, or recovered from COVID-19 were included in the dataset. A freely available public database, intended as a resource for researchers studying the immune response to SARS-CoV-2, is where the repertoires were released.

Broad study findings and their caveats: How much clinical and demographic metadata was included differed by source and by participant, and the metadata was provided uncurated.

Its CDR3 holds 15 amino acids, cysteine through phenylalanine. Here the CDR3 DNA is all that survives: 45 bases in frame from base 1. Trimming removed 5 bases from V and 6 bases from J; the gene matches leave 9 bases unexplained. CDR1 and CDR2, looked up from the germline V gene (reference sequence), are WNHNN and SYGVQD. TCRbeta CDR3 regions were amplified from genomic DNA by means of the immunoSEQ Assay, a bias-controlled multiplex PCR. In the source study's methods: The number of nucleated cells in each sample was estimated by amplification of reference gene primers within the assay. To quantify the absolute abundance of each unique TCRbeta CDR3 rearrangement, sequence reads were collapsed and filtered. For each sample, productive Simpson clonality was calculated as the square root of Simpson's diversity index across productive rearrangements. Here the immuneACCESS table is served through TCRdb, limited to in-frame sequences with V and J called. Missing clones are a known gap in these copies; in checked studies unresolved V genes cover under half, and the rest lacks a known reason. V and J calls and clone size are copied from that table; D and trimming were computed from the DNA. This sample has about 120,000 clones in its table, and roughly four fifths of those were observed once. The ten top clones hold about an eighth of the sample.

This clone was observed once. It lacks a known antigen. It has no much larger one-base neighbor in the sample; base qualities were not kept. Collaborating institutions collected whole blood in K2EDTA tubes following their own protocols. Collaborator samples were shipped for TCRbeta analysis as frozen whole blood, isolated PBMCs, or DNA extracted from either sample type. The sequence is built from TRBV10-1 and TRBJ2-1, and 8 bases in between align with TRBD2. The receptor comes from a human donor in a cohort sampled during active COVID-19. Sequenced input: peripheral blood. The CDR3 protein sequence reads: CASSPGSGVSNEQFF. In nucleotide form, the sequence is TGCGCCAGCAGTCCGGGTAGCGGGGTCTCCAATGAGCAGTTCTTC.